A selection of T cell receptor beta chains follows, all from one sample in a study of blood T cell repertoires in COVID-19. Only in-frame clones appear in the TCRdb table, and some are missing; sequencing was by immunoSEQ multiplex PCR. Of over 30,000 clones listed, 65% to 85% are singletons. The material sequenced was peripheral blood. The receptors were gathered from a man of 80 years or more with active or convalescent COVID-19. The CDR3 runs from the conserved cysteine through the conserved F or W. Fields, in order: D gene, CDR3 length, J gene, clone size, V gene, CDR3 protein, CDR3 DNA. A D gene is named only where the DNA matches it firmly. The size field is filled for only some rows; it gives once, few, many or a size class.

>-|12|TRBJ2-2|-|TRBV30
CAWSYLSGELFF
TGTGCCTGGAGTTATCTCTCCGGGGAGCTGTTTTTT
>-|14|TRBJ2-2|-|TRBV7-9
CASSRQGLAGELFF
TGTGCCAGCAGCCGACAGGGACTAGCCGGGGAGCTGTTTTTT
>-|14|TRBJ1-3|-|TRBV20-1
CSASRGNSGNTIYF
TGCAGTGCTAGTCGGGGAAACTCTGGAAACACCATATATTTT
>-|12|TRBJ1-1|few|TRBV29-1
CSVPDGGTEAFF
TGCAGCGTACCCGACGGAGGTACTGAAGCTTTCTTT
>TRBD2|14|TRBJ2-3|-|TRBV7-3
CASSATSGVVTQYF
TGTGCCAGCAGCGCCACTAGCGGGGTTGTTACGCAGTATTTT
>TRBD1|18|TRBJ1-1|-|TRBV2
CASRADRGRISLGTEAFF
TGTGCCAGCAGAGCGGACAGGGGGCGTATATCGTTGGGGACTGAAGCTTTCTTT
>-|16|TRBJ1-1|-|TRBV4-3
CASSSQLGQMNTEAFF
TGCGCCAGCAGCTCCCAACTCGGACAGATGAACACTGAAGCTTTCTTT
>TRBD2|14|TRBJ2-7|-|TRBV20-1
CSASTPSGPYEQYF
TGCAGTGCTAGTACCCCTAGCGGGCCTTATGAGCAGTACTTC
>TRBD1|14|TRBJ2-1|-|TRBV5-1
CASRNRGLVDEQFF
TGCGCCAGCAGAAACAGGGGGCTGGTAGATGAGCAGTTCTTC
>TRBD1|15|TRBJ2-5|-|TRBV7-6
CASSLTGQGAVTQYF
TGTGCCAGCAGCTTAACGGGACAGGGGGCGGTGACCCAGTACTTC
>TRBD1|15|TRBJ2-3|-|TRBV13
CASSSNTGGTDTQYF
TGTGCCAGCAGTTCGAACACAGGGGGCACAGATACGCAGTATTTT
>-|14|TRBJ1-6|-|TRBV7-2
CASSITGNNSPLHF
TGTGCCAGCAGCATAACAGGGAATAATTCACCCCTCCACTTT
>-|16|TRBJ2-2|-|TRBV5-1
CASSLTGIQTPGELFF
TGCGCCAGCAGCTTGACCGGGATCCAAACTCCCGGGGAGCTGTTTTTT
>-|13|TRBJ1-2|-|TRBV2
CARENRLQGGYTF
TGTGCCAGGGAAAATAGGCTCCAGGGGGGCTACACCTTC
>TRBD1|14|TRBJ1-1|once|TRBV7-2
CASSSVGTGRVAFF
TGTGCCAGCAGCTCGGTTGGGACAGGGAGGGTAGCTTTCTTT
>TRBD2|15|TRBJ2-5|-|TRBV4-2
CASSPDSGGQETQYF
TGTGCCAGCAGCCCCGACTCGGGGGGCCAAGAGACCCAGTACTTC
>TRBD1|15|TRBJ2-2|-|TRBV5-1
CASSSGTASTGELFF
TGCGCCAGCAGTTCCGGGACAGCCTCCACCGGGGAGCTGTTTTTT
>TRBD1|13|TRBJ1-2|-|TRBV6-5
CASRRQGVYGYTF
TGTGCCAGCAGGCGACAGGGGGTGTATGGCTACACCTTC
>TRBD2|17|TRBJ2-1|few|TRBV7-2
CASSLSFASGGADEQFF
TGTGCCAGCAGCTTAAGCTTTGCTAGCGGGGGGGCCGATGAGCAGTTCTTC
>-|17|TRBJ1-2|-|TRBV6-2/TRBV6-3
CASSYSVDRSSFYGYTF
TGTGCCAGCAGTTACTCGGTCGACAGGAGTTCGTTTTATGGCTACACCTTC
>-|15|TRBJ1-6|few|TRBV5-1
CASSLAGGNNSPLHF
TGCGCCAGCAGCTTGGCCGGAGGGAATAATTCACCCCTCCACTTT
>-|16|TRBJ1-3|-|TRBV5-1
CASSLESRDAGNTIYF
TGCGCCAGCAGCTTGGAAAGCAGGGATGCCGGAAACACCATATATTTT
>-|15|TRBJ2-7|-|TRBV10-3
CAISAFVGDDYEQYF
TGTGCCATCAGTGCGTTTGTTGGAGACGACTACGAGCAGTACTTC
>-|17|TRBJ2-3|-|TRBV11-2
CASSLDRGGPSTDTQYF
TGTGCCAGCAGCTTAGATCGTGGGGGCCCTAGCACAGATACGCAGTATTTT